The 5 T cell receptor beta chains listed next were all sequenced from one sample in a study of blood T cell repertoires in COVID-19. The assay was immunoSEQ multiplex PCR, and TCRdb's table has in-frame clones only and misses some. The data contain about 280,000 clones, around 85% of them singletons. Sequenced input: PBMCs or T cells enriched from blood (not recorded which). These receptors came from a woman aged 35 to 49 who had recovered from COVID-19.

The chain employs TRBV2 and TRBJ2-3, with TRBD2 identical over 16 bases. This CDR3 has 16 residues. The germline V gene has CDR1 SNHLY and CDR2 FYNNEI. The junction had 8 bases not matched to a gene; V was cut back by 3 bases and J by 11 bases. In nucleotides, the CDR3 is TGTGCCAGCAGTGATCCGGGACTAGCGGGAGGGCCTCAGCAGTATTTT. Its protein product is CASSDPGLAGGPQQYF.

The V gene is TRBV28, the J gene TRBJ1-3, with D unresolved. Germline lookup yields CDR1 MDHEN and CDR2 SYDVKM. The CDR3 is made up of 13 amino acids. Trimming pared 3 bases from V and 7 bases from J, leaving 10 bases between. CDR3 residues: CASSFRDGNTIYF. The CDR3 nucleotides read TGTGCCAGCAGTTTCCGGGATGGCAACACCATATATTTT.

In its sample, this clone was seen once. J is TRBJ2-6 and V is TRBV5-1; D is possibly TRBD2 (5 bases). Trimming took 2 bases from V and 1 from J, leaving 13 bases between them. The CDR3 is 17 amino acids. Germline-derived CDR1 and CDR2 are SGHRS and YFSETQ. For the CDR3, the DNA is TGCGCCAGCAGCTTCCATTTAGGAGGTTCTGGGGCCAACGTCCTGACTTTC. It translates to CASSFHLGGSGANVLTF.

This chain connects TRBV6-5 to TRBJ1-2; maybe TRBD1 (5 bases). V gave up 6 bases and J gave up 4 bases, with 15 bases separating them. The germline V gene has CDR1 MNHEY and CDR2 SVGAGI. The CDR3 loop spans 14 amino acids. Here the CDR3 reads CASRDPRAPYGYTF. CDR3 bases: TGTGCCAGCAGGGATCCCAGGGCCCCCTATGGCTACACCTTC.

The V and J genes are TRBV28 and TRBJ1-3; TRBD1 aligns across 10 bases. This CDR3 has 15 residues. With 2 bases clipped from V and 4 bases from J, the junction kept 2 bases outside the gene matches. Germline loops: CDR1 MDHEN, CDR2 SYDVKM. CDR3 sequence reads: CASSLGQGGGNTIYF. CDR3 bases: TGTGCCAGCAGTTTAGGACAGGGGGGAGGAAACACCATATATTTT.